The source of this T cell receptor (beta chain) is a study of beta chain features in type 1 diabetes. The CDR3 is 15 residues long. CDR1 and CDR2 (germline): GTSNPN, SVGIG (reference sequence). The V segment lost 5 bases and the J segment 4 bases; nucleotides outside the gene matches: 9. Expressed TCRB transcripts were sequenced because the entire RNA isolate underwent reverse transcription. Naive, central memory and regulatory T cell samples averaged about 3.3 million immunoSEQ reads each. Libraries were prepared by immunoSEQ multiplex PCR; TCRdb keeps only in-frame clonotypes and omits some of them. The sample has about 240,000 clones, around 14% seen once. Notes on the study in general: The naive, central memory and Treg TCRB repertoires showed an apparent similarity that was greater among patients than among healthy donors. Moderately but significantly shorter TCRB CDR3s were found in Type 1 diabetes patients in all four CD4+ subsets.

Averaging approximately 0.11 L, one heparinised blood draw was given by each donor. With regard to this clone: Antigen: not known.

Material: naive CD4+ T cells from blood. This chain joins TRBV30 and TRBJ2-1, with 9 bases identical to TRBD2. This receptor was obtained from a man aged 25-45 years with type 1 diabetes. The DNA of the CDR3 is TGTGCCTGGTCCCATGGGACTAGCACGTACAATGAGCAGTTCTTC. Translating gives CAWSHGTSTYNEQFF.